A single sample gave rise to the 20 T cell receptor beta chains below, sequenced in a study of T cell changes during pregnancy in multiple sclerosis. Profiled with immunoSEQ multiplex PCR; TCRdb holds only in-frame clones, not every one. The sample consists of some 90,000 clones, about 92% of them appearing once. Here the sequenced sample was peripheral blood, taken in the first trimester of pregnancy. The receptors originated from a female donor with multiple sclerosis, enrolled in a pregnancy study.

This clone has more than one count but fewer than ten. The V call is TRBV4-1, the J call TRBJ1-3; D is unresolved. The CDR3 contains 14 residues. In germline, CDR1 is MGHRA, CDR2 YSYEKL. V was pared by 1 base and J by 2 bases, with 6 bases between. CDR3 residues: CASSQGPAGNTIYF. CDR3 nucleotides: TGCGCCAGCAGCCAAGGGCCAGCTGGAAACACCATATATTTT.

The genes are TRBV27 and TRBJ2-7, with D hard to call. Trimming removed 4 bases from V and 3 bases from J, with 13 bases in between. This CDR3 contains 14 residues. CDR1 is MNHEY, CDR2 SMNVEV, per germline (reference sequence). CDR3 loop: CASSSPGISYEQYF. The CDR3 coding sequence is TGTGCCAGCAGTTCCCCGGGTATCAGCTACGAGCAGTACTTC.

The chain combines TRBV10-1 with TRBJ1-1; unclear D gene. The ends were cut back, 5 bases at V and 1 base at J, with 11 bases in the middle. Germline lookup yields CDR1 WNHNN and CDR2 SYGVQD (reference sequence). The CDR3 extends over 14 amino acids. CDR3 amino acids: CASSLDAGNTEAFF. DNA for the CDR3: TGCGCCAGCAGTCTAGACGCGGGGAACACTGAAGCTTTCTTT.

The J gene is TRBJ1-1, the V gene TRBV4-1, with 8 bases that match TRBD1. Germline CDR1 is MGHRA and CDR2 is YSYEKL. The CDR3 covers 16 residues. V lost 0 bases, J lost 4 bases, and 7 bases stayed unmatched. The CDR3 bases are TGCGCCAGCAGCCAAGATCGCTGGACAGGGAGCACTGAAGCTTTCTTT. The encoded protein is CASSQDRWTGSTEAFF.

The chain employs TRBV19 and TRBJ1-3, with D maybe TRBD1 (6 bases). CDR1 and CDR2 (germline): LNHDA, SQIVND (reference sequence). Trimming left V 3 bases short and J 0 bases short, with 15 bases between. This CDR3 has 17 residues. The CDR3 DNA is TGTGCCAGTAGTATGGGGACACCTGGATACTCTGGAAACACCATATATTTT. Translating it yields CASSMGTPGYSGNTIYF.

The genes are TRBV9 and TRBJ2-7; TRBD1 aligns across 8 bases. Trimming removed 1 base from V and 7 bases from J; junction bases left unmatched: 4. The V gene's germline CDR1 is SGDLS and CDR2 YYNGEE. This CDR3 region has 13 residues. The CDR3 spells CASSVQGASEQYF. CDR3 bases: TGTGCCAGCAGCGTACAGGGGGCGAGTGAGCAGTACTTC.

The rearrangement links TRBV19 to TRBJ2-7, with D uncertain. Trimming shortened V by 4 bases and J by 2 bases, and 9 bases separated the two germline ends. Germline CDR1 reads LNHDA; CDR2 reads SQIVND (reference sequence). The CDR3 totals 13 residues. In DNA form, the CDR3 reads TGTGCCAGTAGTACCACCCGGGCCTACGAGCAGTACTTC. This gives the protein CASSTTRAYEQYF.

The V call is TRBV5-5, the J call TRBJ1-1, with D tentatively TRBD1 (5 bases). V shed 0 bases and J shed 7 bases, with 16 bases lying between them. This CDR3 contains 15 residues. Per the germline V gene, CDR1 is SGHKS and CDR2 is YYEKEE (reference sequence). The CDR3: CASSLGVRGKGEAFF. DNA of the CDR3: TGTGCCAGCAGCTTGGGGGTAAGGGGCAAAGGTGAAGCTTTCTTT.

V gene TRBV2 combines with J gene TRBJ2-7; 11 nucleotides agree with TRBD2. Germline CDR1 and CDR2: SNHLY and FYNNEI. The V gene end was trimmed by 10 bases and the J gene end by 2 bases; junction bases not matched to a gene: 13. The CDR3 covers 16 residues. This CDR3 reads CATRKGSGRGAYEQYF. For the CDR3, the DNA is TGTGCCACCCGAAAGGGTAGCGGGAGGGGGGCCTACGAGCAGTACTTC. Full variable domain (rest looked up from reference TRBV2 and TRBJ2-7): EPEVTQTPSHQVTQMGQEVILRCVPISNHLYFYWYRQILGQKVEFLVSFYNNEISEKSEIFDDQFSVERPDGSNFTLKIRSTKLEDSAMYFCATRKGSGRGAYEQYFGPGTRLTVT.

The chain joins TRBV5-1 to TRBJ2-4, with 7 bases matching TRBD2. CDR3 length: 15 residues. Trimming removed 0 bases from V and 6 bases from J; junction bases left unmatched: 6. Germline V lookup: CDR1 SGHRS, CDR2 YFSETQ. CDR3 protein: CASSLGGGGGNIQYF. The CDR3 coding sequence is TGCGCCAGCAGCTTGGGGGGGGGTGGCGGAAACATTCAGTACTTC.

The genes are TRBV25-1 and TRBJ2-7, with 9 bases fitting TRBD1. Germline V gene sequence: CDR1 MGHDK, CDR2 SYGVNS. The CDR3 runs 14 residues. Germline trimming cut 4 bases from V and 5 bases from J; bases unmatched to any gene: 6. CDR3 DNA: TGTGCCAGCAGTGCCAGGGGGACAGGGAACGAGCAGTACTTC. It codes for CASSARGTGNEQYF.

V and J are TRBV2 and TRBJ1-5, with 8 bases lining up with TRBD1. V dropped 6 bases and J dropped 3; count of bases not matched to a gene: 4. The CDR3 loop spans 14 amino acids. Germline V gene sequence: CDR1 SNHLY, CDR2 FYNNEI. The CDR3 loop is CASRSTGDNQPQHF. The CDR3 region has the DNA TGTGCCAGCAGGTCGACAGGGGACAATCAGCCCCAGCATTTT.

V usage is TRBV30 and J usage is TRBJ2-1; 16 bases align to TRBD2. CDR3 length: 15 amino acids. Per germline, CDR1 GTSNPN and CDR2 SVGIG (reference sequence). V was pared by 1 base and J by 14 bases, with 8 bases of the junction left unmatched. In DNA form, the CDR3 reads TGTGCCTGGAGTGCCTCCGGGACTAGCGGGAGGGCCAAGTTCTTC. Its translation: CAWSASGTSGRAKFF.

The V and J genes are TRBV5-5 and TRBJ2-7; tentative D call: TRBD2 (6 bases). Deletions cut 0 bases from V and 3 bases from J, with 16 bases between. This CDR3 region has 16 residues. Germline V gives CDR1 SGHKS, CDR2 YYEKEE (reference sequence). Here the CDR3 DNA reads TGTGCCAGCAGCTTGGGAGGAGGGACGTCTCGCTACGAGCAGTACTTC. Translated: CASSLGGGTSRYEQYF.

Only a few counts were recorded for this clone. The J gene is TRBJ1-1, the V gene TRBV20-1; a weak D match, TRBD1 (5 bases). Between the trimmed V and J ends, which lost 6 bases and 11 bases, there was a span of 13 bases. Germline V gene data show CDR1 as DFQATT and CDR2 as SNEGSKA (reference sequence). This CDR3 comprises 10 residues. CDR3 DNA sequence: TGCAGTGCCAGGGAGGCGGAGGCTTTCTTT. Translation: CSAREAEAFF.

The chain has TRBV18 and TRBJ2-7, with 9 positions matching TRBD1. The V segment lost 5 bases and the J segment 2 bases; nucleotides outside the gene matches: 1. CDR3 length equals 13 residues. Germline CDR1 and CDR2: KGHSH and LQKENI. Here the CDR3 reads CASSRQGAYEQYF. The CDR3 DNA follows: TGTGCCAGCTCAAGACAGGGGGCCTACGAGCAGTACTTC.

V is TRBV30 and J is TRBJ1-5; D gene ambiguous. Germline V gene data show CDR1 as GTSNPN and CDR2 as SVGIG (reference sequence). V shed 3 bases and J shed 6 bases, with 12 bases lying between them. The CDR3 contains 13 residues. The CDR3 nucleotides read TGTGCCTGGAGGCGGACTGCAACTCAGCCCCAGCATTTT. This sequence encodes CAWRRTATQPQHF. Combining the CDR3 with reference TRBV30 and TRBJ1-5 gives the whole variable domain SQTIHQWPATLVQPVGSPLSLECTVEGTSNPNLYWYRQAAGRGLQLLFYSVGIGQISSEVPQNLSASRPQDRQFILSSKKLLLSDSGFYLCAWRRTATQPQHFGDGTRLSIL.

The rearrangement uses TRBV19 and TRBJ1-5; tentatively, D is TRBD1 (5 bases). CDR3 length: 16 amino acids. In germline, CDR1 is LNHDA, CDR2 SQIVND (reference sequence). Deletions cut 1 base from V and 3 bases from J, with 13 bases between. The CDR3 nucleotides read TGTGCCAGTAGTATAGGGGCAGGGATAGCCAATCAGCCCCAGCATTTT. Residues: CASSIGAGIANQPQHF.

This sequence joins TRBV5-8 and TRBJ2-1; TRBD1 might be the D (6 bases). The CDR3 contains 16 residues. Germline CDR1 reads SGHTS; CDR2 reads YDEGEE. V was trimmed by 4 bases and J by 3 bases, leaving 17 bases between them. CDR3 region: CASSQTGRRGYNEQFF. The DNA for the CDR3 is TGTGCCAGCAGCCAGACAGGTCGACGAGGCTACAATGAGCAGTTCTTC.

This chain uses TRBV9 with TRBJ2-3, with D possibly matching TRBD1 (5 bases). The germline CDR1 and CDR2 sequences are SGDLS and YYNGEE. The CDR3 is made up of 14 amino acids. V lost 3 bases to trimming and J lost 5 bases, with 13 bases between them. The DNA for the CDR3 is TGTGCCAGCAGCGCCACCTCAGGGATAGATACGCAGTATTTT. Protein sequence: CASSATSGIDTQYF. Looking up the rest from reference TRBV9 and TRBJ2-3 gives the full variable domain: DSGVTQTPKHLITATGQRVTLRCSPRSGDLSVYWYQQSLDQGLQFLIQYYNGEERAKGNILERFSAQQFPDLHSELNLSSLELGDSALYFCASSATSGIDTQYFGPGTRLTVL.